This TCR beta chain was captured by sequencing in a study of shared clonotypes between healthy human individuals. Points from the study as a whole: Sampling involved blood alone; tissue repertoires likely differ.

The CDR3 has 14 residues. The germline CDR1 and CDR2 sequences are SGHTS and YDEGEE. V was clipped by 1 base and J by 3 bases, with 11 bases between them. Source study methods: Junction-only immunoSEQ sequences carried no quality scores, so filtering differed. Using immunoSEQ multiplex PCR, the repertoire was profiled, and TCRdb retains in-frame clones only, with some absent. V, J and clone size are those of that table, while D and trimming were read from the DNA. Counted here are more than 400,000 clones, about 85% occurring once; the ten biggest clones make up about an eighth. Details on this clone: The antigen is undetermined.

Sample: PBMCs. The V gene is TRBV5-8, the J gene TRBJ2-7; D uncertain. The clonotype originates from a woman aged 40 to 55 in good health. Some clones in this sample may be carry-over from other donors' samples. The CDR3 reads CASSLLVIGYEQYF. The CDR3 bases are TGTGCCAGCAGCTTGTTGGTTATTGGCTACGAGCAGTACTTC. Full variable domain (outside the CDR3, taken from reference TRBV5-8 and TRBJ2-7): EAGVTQSPTHLIKTRGQQATLRCSPISGHTSVYWYQQALGLGLQFLLWYDEGEERNRGNFPPRFSGRQFPNYSSELNVNALELEDSALYLCASSLLVIGYEQYFGPGTRLTVT.